This is a list of T cell receptor beta chains from one sample in a study of Ad26.COV2.S vaccination and SARS-CoV-2 variants. Only in-frame clones appear in the TCRdb table, and some are missing; sequencing was by immunoSEQ multiplex PCR. Counted here are about 350,000 clones, approximately 86% occurring once; the ten biggest clones make up 9.5% to 12%. Specimen: peripheral blood, collected in a trial of Ad26.COV2.S vaccine versus placebo. The receptors were sampled from a person aged 18 to 65 who received the Ad26.COV2.S COVID-19 vaccine or a placebo. Both conserved end residues are part of each CDR3. The D gene is left open where the match is weak. Clone size is not always given. Where it is, it says once, few, many or a class for expanded clones.

V: TRBV12-3/TRBV12-4; size: .; D: .; J: TRBJ2-1; DNA: TGTGCCAGCAGACCAGAGGTGGATGAGCAGTTCTTC; CDR3: CASRPEVDEQFF
V: TRBV28; size: .; D: TRBD2; J: TRBJ2-3; DNA: TGTGCCAGCAGTGGGGAAGCGGGGGAGGCAGATACGCAGTATTTT; CDR3: CASSGEAGEADTQYF
V: TRBV11-2; size: .; D: .; J: TRBJ2-3; DNA: TGTGCCAGCAGCTTCGAAGGCGGACAACCGGATACGCAGTATTTT; CDR3: CASSFEGGQPDTQYF
V: TRBV7-2; size: few; D: .; J: TRBJ1-2; DNA: TGTGCCAGCAGCTCACAGGGCCCCTATGGCTACACCTTC; CDR3: CASSSQGPYGYTF
V: TRBV27; size: .; D: TRBD2; J: TRBJ2-5; DNA: TGTGCCAGCAGGCTAGCGGGGGGAGAGACCCAGTACTTC; CDR3: CASRLAGGETQYF
V: TRBV11-1; size: once; D: .; J: TRBJ2-1; DNA: TGTGCCAGCACCCCTCGAGGTTACAATGAGCAGTTCTTC; CDR3: CASTPRGYNEQFF
V: TRBV9; size: .; D: .; J: TRBJ2-5; DNA: TGTGCCAGCAGCATCGGGACGGAGGAGACCCAGTACTTC; CDR3: CASSIGTEETQYF
V: TRBV19; size: .; D: .; J: TRBJ1-4; DNA: TGTGCCAGTAGACCCTCCGGCGTTTGGGGTGAAAAACTGTTTTTT; CDR3: CASRPSGVWGEKLFF
V: TRBV6-5; size: .; D: .; J: TRBJ2-5; DNA: TGTGCCAGCAGGAGACTTGTTATGTACCAAGAGACCCAGTACTTC; CDR3: CASRRLVMYQETQYF
V: TRBV30; size: .; D: .; J: TRBJ2-1; DNA: TGTGCCTGGAGTTCCTCCGGTGGGGTGCAGTTCTTC; CDR3: CAWSSSGGVQFF
V: TRBV28; size: .; D: .; J: TRBJ1-5; DNA: TGTGCCAGCAGCCCGCCCCAGTGGGCCCAGCATTTT; CDR3: CASSPPQWAQHF
V: TRBV5-4; size: .; D: .; J: TRBJ2-2; DNA: TGTGCCAGCAGCTTTCAGGGGGGGAACACCGGGGAGCTGTTTTTT; CDR3: CASSFQGGNTGELFF
V: TRBV7-9; size: once; D: .; J: TRBJ1-2; DNA: TGTGCCAGCAGCTCCCGTGGGACACCTGCCGCGGGCTATGGCTACACCTTC; CDR3: CASSSRGTPAAGYGYTF
V: TRBV5-5; size: .; D: .; J: TRBJ1-1; DNA: TGTGCCAGCAGCTTTTGGGGCTCTCGGTTGGGCACTGAAGCTTTCTTT; CDR3: CASSFWGSRLGTEAFF
V: TRBV9; size: .; D: TRBD1; J: TRBJ2-5; DNA: TGTGCCAGCAGCGTGCGAGGACAGGGGGGACGAGAGACCCAGTACTTC; CDR3: CASSVRGQGGRETQYF
V: TRBV20-1; size: .; D: .; J: TRBJ1-2; DNA: TGCAGTGCCATCTATTGGAATGGCTACACCTTC; CDR3: CSAIYWNGYTF
V: TRBV6-5; size: .; D: TRBD1; J: TRBJ1-2; DNA: TGTGCCAGCAGGGACAGGGGGAGGGACTATGGCTACACCTTC; CDR3: CASRDRGRDYGYTF
V: TRBV5-4; size: once; D: .; J: TRBJ1-4; DNA: TGTGCCAGCAGCTTGGGGGGTGCGGGTGAAAAACTGTTTTTT; CDR3: CASSLGGAGEKLFF
V: TRBV7-9; size: .; D: .; J: TRBJ1-1; DNA: TGTGCCAGCAGCTTCTCACAGGGTGGAGCTGAAGCTTTCTTT; CDR3: CASSFSQGGAEAFF
V: TRBV7-2; size: .; D: TRBD2; J: TRBJ2-1; DNA: TGTGCCAGCAGCTTCCTTCGGGAGGTGGGCAATGAGCAGTTCTTC; CDR3: CASSFLREVGNEQFF
V: TRBV5-5; size: .; D: .; J: TRBJ2-1; DNA: TGTGCCAGCAGAACCGGGACTCCCGGCCTCAATGAGCAGTTCTTC; CDR3: CASRTGTPGLNEQFF
V: TRBV7-3; size: few; D: TRBD2; J: TRBJ2-2; DNA: TGTGCCAGCAGCGAGGGACTAGGGAACACCGGGGAGCTGTTTTTT; CDR3: CASSEGLGNTGELFF
V: TRBV4-3; size: .; D: TRBD1; J: TRBJ1-1; DNA: TGCGCCAGCAGCCAAGATCCGCAGGGGGCAAACACTGAAGCTTTCTTT; CDR3: CASSQDPQGANTEAFF
V: TRBV28; size: few; D: TRBD1; J: TRBJ1-6; DNA: TGTGCCAGCATCTTCAGACAGGGAGGTTCACCCCTCCACTTT; CDR3: CASIFRQGGSPLHF
V: TRBV5-1; size: .; D: .; J: TRBJ1-1; DNA: TGCGCCAGCAGCACACTCGAGGGTACTGAAGCTTTCTTT; CDR3: CASSTLEGTEAFF
V: TRBV28; size: .; D: .; J: TRBJ1-1; DNA: TGTGCCAGCAGCCTCCCCAGGGGGAACACTGAAGCTTTCTTT; CDR3: CASSLPRGNTEAFF
V: TRBV5-1; size: .; D: TRBD1; J: TRBJ2-1; DNA: TGCGCCAGCAGCAATCGGACAGGGAAGATCAGGCAGTTCTTC; CDR3: CASSNRTGKIRQFF
V: TRBV5-1; size: .; D: TRBD1; J: TRBJ2-7; DNA: TGCGCCAGCAGCTCCGGGACAGGGGGCTTGGGGCAGTACTTC; CDR3: CASSSGTGGLGQYF
V: TRBV5-8; size: .; D: .; J: TRBJ2-3; DNA: TGTGCCAGCAGCTCGCGGAGGGCGGGAAAAAGGTCAGATACGCAGTATTTT; CDR3: CASSSRRAGKRSDTQYF
V: TRBV20-1; size: .; D: TRBD2; J: TRBJ2-1; DNA: TGCAGTGCTAGTAGCGGGAGGGCCGTCAATGAGCAGTTCTTC; CDR3: CSASSGRAVNEQFF
V: TRBV5-1; size: .; D: .; J: TRBJ2-7; DNA: TGCGCCAGCAGCTTGGCCCAGATATCCGAGCAGTACTTC; CDR3: CASSLAQISEQYF
V: TRBV24-1; size: .; D: TRBD1; J: TRBJ2-3; DNA: TGTGCCACCAGTGTCACCGGGACAGGGATGGGTCCGCAGTATTTT; CDR3: CATSVTGTGMGPQYF
V: TRBV2; size: .; D: TRBD1; J: TRBJ1-2; DNA: TGTGCCAGCATTCGGGACAGTAATGGCTACACCTTC; CDR3: CASIRDSNGYTF
V: TRBV7-9; size: .; D: .; J: TRBJ1-4; DNA: TGTGCCAGCAGGCCGACGGGAGAAAAACTGTTTTTT; CDR3: CASRPTGEKLFF
V: TRBV12-3/TRBV12-4; size: .; D: .; J: TRBJ2-7; DNA: TGTGCCAGCAGCCCGACCGGGTCCTACGAGCAGTACTTC; CDR3: CASSPTGSYEQYF
V: TRBV6-1; size: .; D: .; J: TRBJ1-2; DNA: TGTGCCAGCAGTGAGCTCGGGGTCTTCTATGGCTACACCTTC; CDR3: CASSELGVFYGYTF
V: TRBV7-9; size: .; D: .; J: TRBJ1-4; DNA: TGTGCCAGCAGCTTAGACAGCCTTAAAGAAAAACTGTTTTTT; CDR3: CASSLDSLKEKLFF
V: TRBV7-8; size: .; D: .; J: TRBJ2-1; DNA: TGTGCCAGCAGCTCGGCGACTAACTCCTACAATGAGCAGTTCTTC; CDR3: CASSSATNSYNEQFF
V: TRBV19; size: .; D: .; J: TRBJ1-5; DNA: TGTGCCAGTAGTATAAACAGGGACCAGCCCCAGCATTTT; CDR3: CASSINRDQPQHF
V: TRBV7-3; size: .; D: TRBD2; J: TRBJ2-1; DNA: TGTGCCAGCAGACAACGGGAGGGCCCTAGGGCGAATGAGCAGTTCTTC; CDR3: CASRQREGPRANEQFF
V: TRBV7-2; size: .; D: .; J: TRBJ2-7; DNA: TGTGCCAGCAGCTTAGCACTTCTAGTCGACGAGCAGTACTTC; CDR3: CASSLALLVDEQYF
V: TRBV28; size: .; D: .; J: TRBJ2-2; DNA: TGTGCCAGCAGTCCCCGGTACGGGGAGCTGTTTTTT; CDR3: CASSPRYGELFF
V: TRBV2; size: .; D: TRBD2; J: TRBJ2-2; DNA: TGTGCCAGCTCCATAGCGGGAGGGTACACCGGGGAGCTGTTTTTT; CDR3: CASSIAGGYTGELFF
V: TRBV7-2; size: .; D: TRBD2; J: TRBJ2-1; DNA: TGTGCCAGCAGCTGGGGGACTAGCTACAATGAGCAGTTCTTC; CDR3: CASSWGTSYNEQFF
V: TRBV29-1; size: .; D: .; J: TRBJ1-2; DNA: TGCAGCGTTGAAGATCGCCTCGGGATCGGCTACACCTTC; CDR3: CSVEDRLGIGYTF
V: TRBV10-3; size: .; D: .; J: TRBJ2-1; DNA: TGTGCCATCAGTGGGACGAGCAATGAGCAGTTCTTC; CDR3: CAISGTSNEQFF
V: TRBV28; size: .; D: TRBD1; J: TRBJ2-7; DNA: TGTGCCAGCAGCCGGGACAGGCCCCAGACCTACGAGCAGTACTTC; CDR3: CASSRDRPQTYEQYF
V: TRBV28; size: .; D: .; J: TRBJ1-1; DNA: TGTGCCAGCAACTTCCGGTACACTGAAGCTTTCTTT; CDR3: CASNFRYTEAFF
V: TRBV21-1; size: .; D: .; J: TRBJ1-2; DNA: TGTGCCAGCCGCAATCGGGATGGCTACACCTTC; CDR3: CASRNRDGYTF
V: TRBV7-9; size: once; D: TRBD2; J: TRBJ2-3; DNA: TGTGCCAGCAGCTTAGAGCGGGGGCTGGGCACAGATACGCAGTATTTT; CDR3: CASSLERGLGTDTQYF
V: TRBV6-2/TRBV6-3; size: .; D: .; J: TRBJ2-7; DNA: TGTGCCAGCAGCTACTCCCGACTGGGTGGATACGAGCAGTACTTC; CDR3: CASSYSRLGGYEQYF
V: TRBV5-1; size: .; D: .; J: TRBJ2-1; DNA: TGCGCCAGCAGCTTGGCCGGGACTCAAACCTACAATGAGCAGTTCTTC; CDR3: CASSLAGTQTYNEQFF
V: TRBV5-1; size: .; D: TRBD2; J: TRBJ2-1; DNA: TGCGCCAGCAGTACCGGGCTAGCGGACTCCTACAATGAGCAGTTCTTC; CDR3: CASSTGLADSYNEQFF
V: TRBV2; size: once; D: .; J: TRBJ1-2; DNA: TGTGCCAGCCGGGGCGGGGAATTTAATGGCTACACCTTC; CDR3: CASRGGEFNGYTF
V: TRBV28; size: .; D: .; J: TRBJ2-4; DNA: TGTGCCAGCAGTTTAATGCGAAATACCAAAAACATTCAGTACTTC; CDR3: CASSLMRNTKNIQYF
V: TRBV13; size: once; D: .; J: TRBJ2-3; DNA: TGTGCCAGCAGCTTAGGCAGGGTAACAGATACGCAGTATTTT; CDR3: CASSLGRVTDTQYF
V: TRBV4-1; size: .; D: .; J: TRBJ1-1; DNA: TGCGCCAGCAGCACCGCAGGGCACCCGAACACTGAAGCTTTCTTT; CDR3: CASSTAGHPNTEAFF
V: TRBV5-1; size: many; D: .; J: TRBJ1-3; DNA: TGCGCCAGCAGCTTGGGACAGGAGTCTGGAAACACCATATATTTT; CDR3: CASSLGQESGNTIYF